The next 8 T cell receptor beta chains were all read from a single sample in a study of T cell changes during pregnancy in multiple sclerosis. Repertoires were generated with immunoSEQ multiplex PCR, while TCRdb's copy carries only in-frame clones and drops some. The sample contains about 120,000 clones, around nine tenths of which appear only once. The sequences come from peripheral blood, collected in the third trimester of pregnancy. Receptor source: a female donor with multiple sclerosis, enrolled in a pregnancy study.

V and J are TRBV5-1 and TRBJ2-3; 12 bases fit TRBD2. The V and J ends lost 5 bases and 5 bases, in that order; junction bases with no gene match: 6. The CDR3 is made up of 15 amino acids. Germline values: CDR1 SGHRS, CDR2 YFSETQ. CDR3 coding DNA: TGCGCCAGCAGACGCCAGACTAGCGGGGGAGATACGCAGTATTTT. Translating gives CASRRQTSGGDTQYF.

V gene TRBV9 combines with J gene TRBJ2-2; TRBD1 matches 7 bases. The CDR3 covers 16 residues. Germline trimming cut 4 bases from V and 1 base from J; bases unmatched to any gene: 7. Germline assignment: CDR1 SGDLS and CDR2 YYNGEE. The CDR3 is CASSPSWDRNTGELFF. CDR3 sequence (DNA): TGTGCCAGCAGCCCTAGCTGGGACAGGAACACCGGGGAGCTGTTTTTT.

The chain links TRBV7-3 to TRBJ2-3; 9 nucleotides match TRBD2. After removal of 1 base from V and 4 bases from J, the junction contained 3 bases not matched to a gene. This CDR3 is built from 15 residues. The V gene's germline CDR1 is SGHTA and CDR2 FQGTGA. The CDR3 loop is CASSLIAGEPDTQYF. The CDR3 coding sequence is TGTGCCAGCAGCTTAATAGCGGGAGAACCAGATACGCAGTATTTT.

The chain joins TRBV5-1 to TRBJ1-4; TRBD1 is a possible D gene (6 bases). CDR1 and CDR2 from the germline V gene are SGHRS and YFSETQ. The CDR3 has 14 residues. V was cut by 0 bases and J by 8 bases, with 11 bases left in between. In DNA, the CDR3 is TGCGCCAGCAGCTTGGGCAGGGGAAACGAAAAACTGTTTTTT. It translates to CASSLGRGNEKLFF.

This clone was observed a single time. This chain uses TRBV5-1 with TRBJ1-6; 7 bases are shared with TRBD1. There are 14 residues in the CDR3. Germline V gene sequence: CDR1 SGHRS, CDR2 YFSETQ. J lost 5 bases, V lost 5 bases, and 4 bases had no gene match. The CDR3 loop is CASRTGQDNSPLHF. The CDR3 DNA is TGCGCCAGCAGGACCGGACAGGATAATTCACCCCTCCACTTT. Full variable domain (remainder filled in from reference TRBV5-1 and TRBJ1-6): KAGVTQTPRYLIKTRGQQVTLSCSPISGHRSVSWYQQTPGQGLQFLFEYFSETQRNKGNFPGRFSGRQFSNSRSEMNVSTLELGDSALYLCASRTGQDNSPLHFGNGTRLTVT.

As to this clone: One junction end does not reproduce the germline sequence, and a read error may be involved. The chain links TRBV6-5 to TRBJ2-2; 7 bases map to TRBD1. The CDR3 consists of 14 residues. Germline lookup yields CDR1 MNHEY and CDR2 SVGAGI. CDR3 in amino acids: CAGRQGLNTGELFF. CDR3 nucleotides: TGTGCCGGCAGACAGGGCTTAAACACCGGGGAGCTGTTTTTT.

The chain joins TRBV7-3 to TRBJ2-7, with D possibly being TRBD2 (6 bases). CDR1 and CDR2 (germline): SGHTA, FQGTGA. The CDR3 is 12 residues long. Between the trimmed V and J ends, which lost 5 bases and 6 bases, there was a span of 11 bases. The CDR3 region is CASSHTGGEQYF. CDR3 bases: TGTGCCAGCAGCCACACCGGGGGCGAGCAGTACTTC. The full variable domain, its missing parts supplied by reference TRBV7-3 and TRBJ2-7, is GAGVSQTPSNKVTEKGKYVELRCDPISGHTALYWYRQSLGQGPEFLIYFQGTGAADDSGLPNDRFFAVRPEGSVSTLKIQRTERGDSAVYLCASSHTGGEQYFGPGTRLTVT.

The table lists this clone with a count of one. V gene TRBV11-2 combines with J gene TRBJ1-3; D gene unclear. This CDR3 contains 16 residues. V was trimmed by 5 bases and J by 0 bases, leaving 14 bases between them. Germline V gene lookup returns CDR1 SGHAT and CDR2 FQNNGV. CDR3 region: CASSDIWASSGNTIYF. For the CDR3, the DNA is TGTGCCAGCAGCGATATTTGGGCCAGCTCTGGAAACACCATATATTTT.